This TCR beta chain was sequenced in a study of blood T cells in healthy people across ages. Study-wide findings and caveats: What prevented conclusive comparison of naive and antigen-experienced cells was that PBMCs were unsorted.

The CDR3 sequence is 15 residues long. CDR1 and CDR2 from the germline V gene are MNHEY and SVGAGI. The V end was cut by 5 bases, the J end by 3 bases, with 17 bases between. This clonotype came up a few times. Its antigen is unidentified. A second roughly 7 to 11 cycle PCR used barcoded and J-beta primers. From the 5' RACE reads, TCRdb called clonotypes with MiXCR, one entry per CDR3 protein. The data contain hundreds of thousands of distinct CDR3 sequences, approximately 48% of them singletons. The specimen sequenced was blood. The rearrangement uses TRBV6-5 and TRBJ2-7; D unresolved. The sequence was obtained from a man between 60 and 75 years old in good health. The CDR3 nucleotides read TGTGCCAGCAGTCAAAGGGTCTCTCCTCTCTACGAGCAGTACTTC. Its protein is CASSQRVSPLYEQYF.